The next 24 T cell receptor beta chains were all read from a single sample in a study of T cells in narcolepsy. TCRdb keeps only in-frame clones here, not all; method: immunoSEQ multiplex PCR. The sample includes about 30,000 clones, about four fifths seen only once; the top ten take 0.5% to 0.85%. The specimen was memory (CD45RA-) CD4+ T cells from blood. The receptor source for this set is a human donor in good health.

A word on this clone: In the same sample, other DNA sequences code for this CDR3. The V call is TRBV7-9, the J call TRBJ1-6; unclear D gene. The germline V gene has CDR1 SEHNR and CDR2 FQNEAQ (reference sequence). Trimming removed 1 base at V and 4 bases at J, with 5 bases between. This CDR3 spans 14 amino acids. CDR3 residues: CASSLEQYNSPLHF. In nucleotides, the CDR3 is TGTGCCAGCAGCTTAGAACAGTATAATTCACCCCTCCACTTT.

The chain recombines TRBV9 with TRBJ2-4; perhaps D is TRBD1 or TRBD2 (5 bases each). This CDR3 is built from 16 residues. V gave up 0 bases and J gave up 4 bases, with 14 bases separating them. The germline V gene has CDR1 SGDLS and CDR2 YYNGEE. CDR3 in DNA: TGTGCCAGCAGCGTAGCTCTCCGGGACGGTAAAAACATTCAGTACTTC. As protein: CASSVALRDGKNIQYF.

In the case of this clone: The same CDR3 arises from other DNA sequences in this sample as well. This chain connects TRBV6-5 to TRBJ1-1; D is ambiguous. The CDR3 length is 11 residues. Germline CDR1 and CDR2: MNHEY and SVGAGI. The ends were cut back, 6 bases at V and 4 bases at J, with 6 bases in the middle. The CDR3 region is CASSQGTEAFF. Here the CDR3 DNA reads TGTGCCAGCAGCCAAGGCACTGAAGCTTTCTTT.

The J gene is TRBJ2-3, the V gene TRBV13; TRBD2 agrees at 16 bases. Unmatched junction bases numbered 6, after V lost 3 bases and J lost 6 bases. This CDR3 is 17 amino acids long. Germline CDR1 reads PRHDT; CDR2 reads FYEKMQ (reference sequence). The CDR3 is CASSFSGTSGGEDTQYF. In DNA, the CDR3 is TGTGCCAGCAGCTTCTCCGGGACTAGCGGGGGGGAGGATACGCAGTATTTT.

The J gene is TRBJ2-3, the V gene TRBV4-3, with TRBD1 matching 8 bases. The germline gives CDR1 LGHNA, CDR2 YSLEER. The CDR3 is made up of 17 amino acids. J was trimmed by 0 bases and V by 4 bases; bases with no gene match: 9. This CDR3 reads CASSLTGTGGSTDTQYF. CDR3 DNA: TGCGCCAGCAGCCTCACCGGGACAGGAGGTAGCACAGATACGCAGTATTTT.

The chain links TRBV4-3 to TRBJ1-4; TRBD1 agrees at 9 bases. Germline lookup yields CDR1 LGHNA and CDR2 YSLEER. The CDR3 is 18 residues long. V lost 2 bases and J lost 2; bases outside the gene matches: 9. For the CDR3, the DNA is TGCGCCAGCAGCCAACAATCCGGGACAGGGACCACTAATGAAAAACTGTTTTTT. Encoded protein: CASSQQSGTGTTNEKLFF.

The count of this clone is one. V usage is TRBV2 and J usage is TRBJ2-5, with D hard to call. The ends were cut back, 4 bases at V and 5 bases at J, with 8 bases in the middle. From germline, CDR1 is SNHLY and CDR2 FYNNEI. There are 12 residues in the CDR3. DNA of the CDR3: TGTGCCAGCAGTGTAGGTGGGGAGACCCAGTACTTC. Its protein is CASSVGGETQYF.

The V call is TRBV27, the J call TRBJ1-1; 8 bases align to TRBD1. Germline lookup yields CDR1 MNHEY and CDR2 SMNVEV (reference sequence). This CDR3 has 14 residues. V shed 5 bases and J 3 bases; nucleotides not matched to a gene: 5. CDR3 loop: CASSPRQGYTEAFF. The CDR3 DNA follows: TGTGCCAGCAGTCCGCGACAGGGGTACACTGAAGCTTTCTTT.

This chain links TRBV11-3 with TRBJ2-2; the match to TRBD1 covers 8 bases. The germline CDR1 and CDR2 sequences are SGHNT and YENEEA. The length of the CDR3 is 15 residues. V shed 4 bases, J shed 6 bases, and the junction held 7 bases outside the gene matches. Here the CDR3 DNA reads TGTGCCAGCAGCTCCCGACAGGGGAGAGCCGGGGAGCTGTTTTTT. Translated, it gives CASSSRQGRAGELFF.

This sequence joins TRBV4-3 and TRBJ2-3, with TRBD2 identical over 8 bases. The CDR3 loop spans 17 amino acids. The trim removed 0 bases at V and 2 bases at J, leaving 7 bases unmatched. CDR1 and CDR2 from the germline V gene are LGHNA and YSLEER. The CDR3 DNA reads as TGCGCCAGCAGCCAAGAACTCGCGGGGGGTCCCACAGATACGCAGTATTTT. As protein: CASSQELAGGPTDTQYF.

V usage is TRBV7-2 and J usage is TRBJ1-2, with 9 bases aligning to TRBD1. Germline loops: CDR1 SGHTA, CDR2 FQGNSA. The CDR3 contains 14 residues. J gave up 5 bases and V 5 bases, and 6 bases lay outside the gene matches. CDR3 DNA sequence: TGTGCCAGCAGCCCACGGACAGGGGAATATGGCTACACCTTC. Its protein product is CASSPRTGEYGYTF.

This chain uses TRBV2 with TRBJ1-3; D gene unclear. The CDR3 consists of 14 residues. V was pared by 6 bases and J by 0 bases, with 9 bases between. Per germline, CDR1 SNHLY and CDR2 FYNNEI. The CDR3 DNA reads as TGTGCCAGCAGGCAAAAAGGCTCTGGAAACACCATATATTTT. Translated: CASRQKGSGNTIYF. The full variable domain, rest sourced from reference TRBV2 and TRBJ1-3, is EPEVTQTPSHQVTQMGQEVILRCVPISNHLYFYWYRQILGQKVEFLVSFYNNEISEKSEIFDDQFSVERPDGSNFTLKIRSTKLEDSAMYFCASRQKGSGNTIYFGEGSWLTVV.

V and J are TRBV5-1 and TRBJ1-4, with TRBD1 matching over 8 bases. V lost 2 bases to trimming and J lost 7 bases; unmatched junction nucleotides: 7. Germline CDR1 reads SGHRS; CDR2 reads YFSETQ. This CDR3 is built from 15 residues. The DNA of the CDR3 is TGCGCCAGCAGCTTAACAGGAGACAGGGGTGAAAAACTGTTTTTT. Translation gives CASSLTGDRGEKLFF.

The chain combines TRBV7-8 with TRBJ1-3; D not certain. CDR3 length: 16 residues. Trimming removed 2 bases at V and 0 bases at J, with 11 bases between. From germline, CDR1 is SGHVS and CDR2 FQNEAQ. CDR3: CASSLTAQGSGNTIYF. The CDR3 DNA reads TGTGCCAGCAGCTTAACAGCTCAAGGCTCTGGAAACACCATATATTTT.

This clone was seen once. The CDR3 DNA reads TGTGCCAGCAGCTTAGAGGCGGGGGGGACCCGGGAGACCCAGTACTTC. As protein: CASSLEAGGTRETQYF. The chain is built from TRBV7-2 and TRBJ2-5, with 9 bases fitting TRBD2. CDR1 and CDR2 (germline): SGHTA, FQGNSA. The CDR3 is 16 amino acids. Trimming took 1 base from V and 5 from J; bases not matched to a gene: 8.

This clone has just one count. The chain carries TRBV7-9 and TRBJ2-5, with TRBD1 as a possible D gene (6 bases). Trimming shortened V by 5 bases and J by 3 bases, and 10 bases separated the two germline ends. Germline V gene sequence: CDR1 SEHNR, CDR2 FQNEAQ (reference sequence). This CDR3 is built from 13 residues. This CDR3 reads CASSRQEKETQYF. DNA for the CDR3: TGTGCCAGCAGCCGACAGGAAAAAGAGACCCAGTACTTC.

Written as DNA, the CDR3 is TGCGCCAGCAGCCAAGAGTCGACGGGGGGGCGTCCCGGGGAGCTGTTTTTT. Encoded protein: CASSQESTGGRPGELFF. The rearrangement links TRBV4-1 to TRBJ2-2; 8 bases agree with TRBD2. V lost 0 bases to trimming and J lost 6 bases; unmatched junction nucleotides: 9. Germline loops: CDR1 MGHRA, CDR2 YSYEKL. This CDR3 region has 17 residues.

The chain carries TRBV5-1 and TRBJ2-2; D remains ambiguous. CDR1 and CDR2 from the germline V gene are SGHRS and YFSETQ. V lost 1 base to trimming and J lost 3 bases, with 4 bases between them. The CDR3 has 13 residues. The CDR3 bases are TGCGCCAGCAGCTTGAGGGACACCGGGGAGCTGTTTTTT. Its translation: CASSLRDTGELFF.

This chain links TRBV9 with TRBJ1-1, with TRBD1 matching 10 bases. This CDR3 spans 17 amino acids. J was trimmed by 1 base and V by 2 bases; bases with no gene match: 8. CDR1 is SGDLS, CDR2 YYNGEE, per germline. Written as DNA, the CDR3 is TGTGCCAGCAGCGTTAGGGGACAGGGGATGGGGAACACTGAAGCTTTCTTT. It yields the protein CASSVRGQGMGNTEAFF. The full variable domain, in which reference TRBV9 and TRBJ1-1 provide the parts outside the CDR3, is DSGVTQTPKHLITATGQRVTLRCSPRSGDLSVYWYQQSLDQGLQFLIQYYNGEERAKGNILERFSAQQFPDLHSELNLSSLELGDSALYFCASSVRGQGMGNTEAFFGQGTRLTVV.

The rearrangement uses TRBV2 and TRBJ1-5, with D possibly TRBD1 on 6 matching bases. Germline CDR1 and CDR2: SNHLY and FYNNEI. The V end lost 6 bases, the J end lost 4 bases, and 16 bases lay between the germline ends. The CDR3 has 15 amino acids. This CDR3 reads CASRTGGGRNQPQHF. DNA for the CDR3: TGTGCCAGCAGAACTGGGGGGGGCCGGAATCAGCCCCAGCATTTT.

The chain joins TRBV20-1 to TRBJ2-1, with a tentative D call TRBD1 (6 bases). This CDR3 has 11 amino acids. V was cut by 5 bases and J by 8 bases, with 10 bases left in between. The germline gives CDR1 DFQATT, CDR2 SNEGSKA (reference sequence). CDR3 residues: CSAGRGDEQFF. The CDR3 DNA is TGCAGTGCTGGCAGGGGCGATGAGCAGTTCTTC.

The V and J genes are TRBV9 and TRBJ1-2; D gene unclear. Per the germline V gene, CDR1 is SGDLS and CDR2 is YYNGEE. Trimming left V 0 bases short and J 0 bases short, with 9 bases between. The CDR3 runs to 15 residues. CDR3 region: CASSVGEGPNYGYTF. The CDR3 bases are TGTGCCAGCAGCGTAGGGGAAGGTCCTAACTATGGCTACACCTTC. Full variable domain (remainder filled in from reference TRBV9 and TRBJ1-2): DSGVTQTPKHLITATGQRVTLRCSPRSGDLSVYWYQQSLDQGLQFLIQYYNGEERAKGNILERFSAQQFPDLHSELNLSSLELGDSALYFCASSVGEGPNYGYTFGSGTRLTVV.

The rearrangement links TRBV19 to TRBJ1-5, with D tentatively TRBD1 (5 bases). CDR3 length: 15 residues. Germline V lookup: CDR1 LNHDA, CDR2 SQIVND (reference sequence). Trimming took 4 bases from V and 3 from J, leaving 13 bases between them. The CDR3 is CASSRQGANNQPQHF. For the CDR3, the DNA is TGTGCCAGTAGTAGGCAGGGCGCTAACAATCAGCCCCAGCATTTT. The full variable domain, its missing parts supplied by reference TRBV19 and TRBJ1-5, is DGGITQSPKYLFRKEGQNVTLSCEQNLNHDAMYWYRQDPGQGLRLIYYSQIVNDFQKGDIAEGYSVSREKKESFPLTVTSAQKNPTAFYLCASSRQGANNQPQHFGDGTRLSIL.

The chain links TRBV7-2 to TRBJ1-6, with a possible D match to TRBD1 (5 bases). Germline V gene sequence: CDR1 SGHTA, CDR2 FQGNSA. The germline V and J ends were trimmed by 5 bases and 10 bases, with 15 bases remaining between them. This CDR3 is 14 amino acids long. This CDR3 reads CASSQGGFRSPLHF. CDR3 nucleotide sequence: TGTGCCAGCAGCCAGGGAGGGTTTCGGTCACCCCTCCACTTT.